Below, 12 T cell receptor beta chains from the same sample are listed, as sequenced in a study of cytomegalovirus exposure and HLA in healthy donors. It was with 60 Vbeta and 13 Jbeta primers that the PCR ran. Only in-frame clones appear in the TCRdb table, and some are missing; sequencing was by immunoSEQ multiplex PCR. The sample table includes roughly 69,000 clones. Specimen: PBMCs. All receptors derive from a woman in her twenties or thirties in good health and CMV-seronegative.

The chain has TRBV30 and TRBJ2-5; 9 bases agree with TRBD1. The DNA end favors TRBJ2-7, so the J call may be wrong. Germline loops: CDR1 GTSNPN, CDR2 SVGIG (reference sequence). This CDR3 has 14 amino acids. The CDR3 DNA sequence: TGTGCCTGTCGAGCCGGGACAGGGTACAACGAGCAGTACTTC. It translates to CACRAGTGYNEQYF.

The rearrangement links TRBV19 to TRBJ2-2; TRBD2 agrees at 7 bases. Per germline, CDR1 LNHDA and CDR2 SQIVND (reference sequence). This CDR3 comprises 15 residues. V lost 3 bases to trimming and J lost 3 bases; unmatched junction nucleotides: 4. The CDR3 sequence: CASSIGGGYTGELFF. The CDR3 DNA reads as TGTGCCAGTAGTATCGGGGGAGGGTACACCGGGGAGCTGTTTTTT. Supplemented by reference TRBV19 and TRBJ2-2, the full variable domain reads DGGITQSPKYLFRKEGQNVTLSCEQNLNHDAMYWYRQDPGQGLRLIYYSQIVNDFQKGDIAEGYSVSREKKESFPLTVTSAQKNPTAFYLCASSIGGGYTGELFFGEGSRLTVL.

V gene TRBV5-1 combines with J gene TRBJ2-7, with 8 bases aligning to TRBD1. The CDR3 extends over 16 amino acids. Germline trimming cut 0 bases from V and 5 bases from J; bases unmatched to any gene: 10. CDR1 and CDR2 (germline): SGHRS, YFSETQ. The CDR3 is CASSLDSRTGIDEQYF. DNA for the CDR3: TGCGCCAGCAGCTTGGATTCCAGGACAGGGATCGACGAGCAGTACTTC.

The rearrangement joins TRBV6-6 to TRBJ2-4, with D tentatively TRBD2 (6 bases). Trimming stripped 2 bases from V and 1 base from J, with 9 bases between. Germline V gene sequence: CDR1 MNHNY, CDR2 SVGAGI (reference sequence). The CDR3 spans 15 residues. The CDR3 DNA follows: TGTGCCAGCAGTTACGGGGAGGAGGCCAAAAACATTCAGTACTTC. Translation gives CASSYGEEAKNIQYF.

In regard to this clone: At one boundary the junction diverges from the germline segment, which might be a read error. The chain employs TRBV7-2 and TRBJ1-1; TRBD1 matches 7 bases. The CDR3 has 12 amino acids. Germline V lookup: CDR1 SGHTA, CDR2 FQGNSA. In DNA form, the CDR3 reads TGTGCCAGCAGCCCAGAGGGGGCTGATGCTTTCTTT. This translates into CASSPEGADAFF.

The chain combines TRBV10-1 with TRBJ2-3; a possible D gene is TRBD2 (5 bases). V was cut by 6 bases and J by 2 bases, with 18 bases left in between. The CDR3 has 16 residues. Germline CDR1 is WNHNN and CDR2 is SYGVQD (reference sequence). The CDR3 reads CASSSMPGVSTDTQYF. The CDR3 nucleotides read TGCGCCAGCAGCTCGATGCCCGGGGTTTCCACAGATACGCAGTATTTT.

The chain uses TRBV18 and TRBJ2-7; 9 bases map to TRBD2. The length of the CDR3 is 18 residues. From germline, CDR1 is KGHSH and CDR2 LQKENI. Trimming at V came to 4 bases and at J to 4 bases, leaving 17 bases not matched to a gene. CDR3 nucleotides: TGTGCCAGCTCACTTATAGCGGGGGCCGCCGATCCAAGATACGAGCAGTACTTC. It codes for CASSLIAGAADPRYEQYF.

This CDR3 reads CSVEQLAGGFVGQYF. CDR3 DNA sequence: TGCAGCGTTGAGCAACTAGCGGGAGGATTCGTAGGGCAGTACTTC. The genes are TRBV29-1 and TRBJ2-7; TRBD2 agrees at 12 bases. Trimming at V came to 3 bases and at J to 9 bases, leaving 12 bases not matched to a gene. Looked up from germline, CDR1 is SQVTM and CDR2 is ANQGSEA. CDR3 size: 15 residues.

The CDR3 spells CAWSKGNYGYTF. The CDR3, as DNA: TGTGCCTGGAGTAAGGGGAACTATGGCTACACCTTC. The chain has TRBV30 and TRBJ1-2; possibly TRBD1 for D (5 bases). The CDR3 is made up of 12 amino acids. The V end lost 2 bases, the J end lost 2 bases, and 6 bases lay between the germline ends. Per the germline V gene, CDR1 is GTSNPN and CDR2 is SVGIG (reference sequence).

CDR3 sequence (DNA): TGTGCCAGCAGTGTGGGACAGGGTTTAAATTCACCCCTCCACTTT. Translating gives CASSVGQGLNSPLHF. The J gene is TRBJ1-6, the V gene TRBV6-5; 9 nucleotides match TRBD1. The CDR3 spans 15 residues. Germline V CDR1 and CDR2: MNHEY, SVGAGI. Trimming took 5 bases from V and 7 from J; bases not matched to a gene: 6.

This chain connects TRBV6-6 to TRBJ2-5; a weak D match, TRBD2 (7 bases). The CDR3 spans 13 residues. With 10 bases removed from V and 2 bases from J, the gap between germline ends came to 14 bases. Germline lookup yields CDR1 MNHNY and CDR2 SVGAGI (reference sequence). CDR3 in DNA: TGTGCCACCACTGGGAGGGGGCAAGAGACCCAGTACTTC. Its translation is CATTGRGQETQYF.

The gene calls are TRBV30 and TRBJ2-3; 8 bases are a match to TRBD1. The V gene's germline CDR1 is GTSNPN and CDR2 SVGIG (reference sequence). Trimming removed 3 bases from V and 3 bases from J; junction bases left unmatched: 8. The CDR3 sequence is 15 residues long. CDR3: CAWRPPWTGTDTQYF. CDR3 nucleotide sequence: TGTGCCTGGAGGCCCCCGTGGACAGGGACAGATACGCAGTATTTT.